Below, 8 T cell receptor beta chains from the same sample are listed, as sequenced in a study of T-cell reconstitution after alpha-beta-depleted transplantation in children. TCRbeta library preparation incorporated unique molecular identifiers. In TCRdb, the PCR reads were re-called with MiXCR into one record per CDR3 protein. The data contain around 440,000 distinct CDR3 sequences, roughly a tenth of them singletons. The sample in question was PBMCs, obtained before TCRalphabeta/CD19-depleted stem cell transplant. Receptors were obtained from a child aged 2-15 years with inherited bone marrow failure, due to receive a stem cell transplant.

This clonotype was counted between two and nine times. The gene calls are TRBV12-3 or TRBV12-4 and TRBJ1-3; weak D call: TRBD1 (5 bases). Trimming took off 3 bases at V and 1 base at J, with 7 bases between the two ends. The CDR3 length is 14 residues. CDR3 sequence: CASSFGHSGNTIYF. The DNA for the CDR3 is TGTGCCAGCAGTTTTGGACATTCTGGAAACACCATATATTTT.

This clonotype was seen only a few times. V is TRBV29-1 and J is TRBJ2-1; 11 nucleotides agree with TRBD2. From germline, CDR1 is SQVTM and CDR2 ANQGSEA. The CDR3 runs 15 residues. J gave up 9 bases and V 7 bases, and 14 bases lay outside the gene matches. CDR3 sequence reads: CSATVLLAGVPEQFF. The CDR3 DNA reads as TGCAGCGCTACCGTCTTACTAGCGGGAGTACCTGAGCAGTTCTTC.

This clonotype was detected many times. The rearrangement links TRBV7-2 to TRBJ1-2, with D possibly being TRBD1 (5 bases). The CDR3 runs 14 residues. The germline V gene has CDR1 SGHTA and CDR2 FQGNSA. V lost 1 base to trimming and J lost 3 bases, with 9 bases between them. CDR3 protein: CASSLVRDYYGYTF. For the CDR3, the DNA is TGTGCCAGCAGCTTAGTCCGGGACTACTATGGCTACACCTTC.

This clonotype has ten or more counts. Here the CDR3 reads CASSFPGGGELFF. CDR3 DNA: TGTGCCAGCAGTTTCCCGGGGGGCGGGGAGCTGTTTTTT. The chain links TRBV28 to TRBJ2-2; 7 bases agree with TRBD2. This CDR3 spans 13 amino acids. The germline CDR1 and CDR2 sequences are MDHEN and SYDVKM. Losses at the gene ends were 3 bases for V and 7 bases for J; bases not matched to a gene: 2.

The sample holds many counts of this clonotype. CDR3 residues: CASSLWETGGAFGANVLTF. In DNA form, the CDR3 reads TGTGCCAGCAGTTTATGGGAGACAGGGGGCGCGTTTGGGGCCAACGTCCTGACTTTC. The chain combines TRBV28 with TRBJ2-6; 10 nucleotides align to TRBD1. The CDR3 contains 19 residues. With V trimmed by 0 bases and J by 3 bases, 8 bases remained unmatched. Germline V gives CDR1 MDHEN, CDR2 SYDVKM.

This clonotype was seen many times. Here the CDR3 reads CSASLRGTIYF. As DNA, the CDR3 is TGCAGTGCTAGTCTCAGGGGCACCATATATTTT. V usage is TRBV20-1 and J usage is TRBJ1-3, with D perhaps TRBD1 (6 bases). The CDR3 loop spans 11 amino acids. Trimming left V 3 bases short and J 9 bases short, with 9 bases between. From germline, CDR1 is DFQATT and CDR2 SNEGSKA (reference sequence).

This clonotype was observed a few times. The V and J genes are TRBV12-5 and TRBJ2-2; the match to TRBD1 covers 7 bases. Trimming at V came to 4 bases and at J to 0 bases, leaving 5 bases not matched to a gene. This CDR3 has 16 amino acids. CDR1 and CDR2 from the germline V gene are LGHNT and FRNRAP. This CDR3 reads CASGSPGQSNTGELFF. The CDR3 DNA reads TGTGCTAGTGGTTCACCGGGACAGTCGAACACCGGGGAGCTGTTTTTT.

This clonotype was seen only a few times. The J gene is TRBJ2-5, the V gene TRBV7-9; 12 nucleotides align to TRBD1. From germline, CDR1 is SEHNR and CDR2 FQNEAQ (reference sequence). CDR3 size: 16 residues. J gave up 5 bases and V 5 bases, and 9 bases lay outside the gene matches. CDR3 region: CASSTGTGGSEETQYF. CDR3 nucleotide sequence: TGTGCCAGCAGCACGGGGACAGGGGGCTCGGAGGAGACCCAGTACTTC.